This T cell receptor beta chain was captured by sequencing in a study of blood T cell repertoires in COVID-19. Study in general: Acute and convalescent COVID-19 specimens originated in the United States, Italy and Spain. T cells, B-cell-depleted T cells, or PBMCs supplied cDNA or gDNA.

As processed by the authors: Using reference gene primer amplification, nucleated cell counts were estimated. This table comes from immunoSEQ multiplex PCR, and its TCRdb copy is limited to in-frame clones, with some not included. V, J and clone size were drawn from that table, and D and trimming were deduced from the DNA. The sample shows about 64,000 clones, about 86% of them seen only once. This clone has only a few counts. The CDR3 covers 15 residues. In germline, CDR1 is SGHKS, CDR2 YYEKEE (reference sequence). Trimming at V came to 7 bases and at J to 4 bases, leaving 12 bases not matched to a gene.

The sequenced sample was peripheral blood. This clonotype originated in a man between 35 and 55 years old with acute or convalescent COVID-19. The chain has TRBV5-5 and TRBJ1-2; TRBD1 aligns across 8 bases. The CDR3 region is CASRSRDRSGYGYTF. For the CDR3, the DNA is TGTGCCAGCCGCTCCCGGGACAGGTCCGGCTATGGCTACACCTTC.